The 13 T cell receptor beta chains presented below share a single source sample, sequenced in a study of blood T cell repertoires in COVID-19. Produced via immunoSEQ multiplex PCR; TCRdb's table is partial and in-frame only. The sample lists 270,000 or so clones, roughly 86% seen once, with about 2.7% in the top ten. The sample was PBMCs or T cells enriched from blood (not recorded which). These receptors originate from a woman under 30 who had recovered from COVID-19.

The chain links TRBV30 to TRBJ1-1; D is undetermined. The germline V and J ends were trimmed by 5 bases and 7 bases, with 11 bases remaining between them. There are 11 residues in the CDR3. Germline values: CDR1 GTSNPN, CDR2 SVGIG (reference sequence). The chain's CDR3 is CAWGPIGEAFF. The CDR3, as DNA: TGTGCCTGGGGACCCATCGGTGAAGCTTTCTTT.

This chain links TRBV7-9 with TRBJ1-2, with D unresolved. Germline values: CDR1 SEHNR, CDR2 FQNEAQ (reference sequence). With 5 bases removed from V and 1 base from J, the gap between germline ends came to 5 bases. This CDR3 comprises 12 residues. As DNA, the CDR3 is TGTGCCAGCAGCGCCTATAACTATGGCTACACCTTC. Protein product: CASSAYNYGYTF.

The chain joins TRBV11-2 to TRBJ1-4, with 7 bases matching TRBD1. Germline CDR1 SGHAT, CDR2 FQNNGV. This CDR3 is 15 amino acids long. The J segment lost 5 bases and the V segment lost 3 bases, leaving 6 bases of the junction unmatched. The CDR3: CASSLTDRVNEKLFF. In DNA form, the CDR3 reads TGTGCCAGCAGCTTGACAGACAGGGTGAATGAAAAACTGTTTTTT.

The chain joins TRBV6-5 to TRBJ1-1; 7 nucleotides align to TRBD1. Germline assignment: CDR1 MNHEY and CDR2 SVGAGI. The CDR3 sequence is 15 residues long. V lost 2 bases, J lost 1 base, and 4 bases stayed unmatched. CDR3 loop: CASSYAGTANTEAFF. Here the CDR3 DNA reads TGTGCCAGCAGTTACGCCGGGACAGCGAACACTGAAGCTTTCTTT.

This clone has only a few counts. CDR3 residues: CASSVDLSSYNEQFF. The CDR3 coding sequence is TGCGCCAGCAGCGTCGACTTAAGCTCCTACAATGAGCAGTTCTTC. The chain is built from TRBV5-1 and TRBJ2-1; D uncertain. The ends were cut back, 4 bases at V and 0 bases at J, with 11 bases in the middle. CDR1 and CDR2 (germline): SGHRS, YFSETQ. This CDR3 has 15 residues.

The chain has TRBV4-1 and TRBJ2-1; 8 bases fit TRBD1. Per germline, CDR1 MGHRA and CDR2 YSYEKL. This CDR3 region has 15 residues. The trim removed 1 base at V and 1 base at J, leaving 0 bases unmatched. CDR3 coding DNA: TGCGCCAGCAGCCAAGGACAGGGGTCCTACAATGAGCAGTTCTTC. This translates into CASSQGQGSYNEQFF.

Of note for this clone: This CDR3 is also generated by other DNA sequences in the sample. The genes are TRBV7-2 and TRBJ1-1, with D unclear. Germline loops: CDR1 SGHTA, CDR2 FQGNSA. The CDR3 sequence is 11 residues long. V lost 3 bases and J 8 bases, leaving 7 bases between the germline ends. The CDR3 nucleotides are TGTGCCAGCAGCTTTGGACTCGAAGCTTTCTTT. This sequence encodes CASSFGLEAFF.

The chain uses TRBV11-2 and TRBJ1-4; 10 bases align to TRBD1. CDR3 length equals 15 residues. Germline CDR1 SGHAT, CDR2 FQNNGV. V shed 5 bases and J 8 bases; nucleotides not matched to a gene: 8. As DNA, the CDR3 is TGTGCCAGCAGCAAGGACAGGGGGAGGTACGAAAAACTGTTTTTT. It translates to CASSKDRGRYEKLFF.

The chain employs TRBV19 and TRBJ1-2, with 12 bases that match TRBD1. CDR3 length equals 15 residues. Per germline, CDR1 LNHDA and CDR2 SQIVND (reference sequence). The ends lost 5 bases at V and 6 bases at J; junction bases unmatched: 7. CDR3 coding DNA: TGTGCCAGTAGTCAAGCCGGGGACAGGGGGCATGGCTACACCTTC. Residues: CASSQAGDRGHGYTF. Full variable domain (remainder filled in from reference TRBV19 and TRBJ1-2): DGGITQSPKYLFRKEGQNVTLSCEQNLNHDAMYWYRQDPGQGLRLIYYSQIVNDFQKGDIAEGYSVSREKKESFPLTVTSAQKNPTAFYLCASSQAGDRGHGYTFGSGTRLTVV.

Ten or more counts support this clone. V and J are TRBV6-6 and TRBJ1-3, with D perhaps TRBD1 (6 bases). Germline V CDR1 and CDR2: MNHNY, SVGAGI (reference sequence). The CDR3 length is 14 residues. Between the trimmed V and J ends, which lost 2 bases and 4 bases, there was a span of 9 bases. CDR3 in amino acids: CASSYDTGGNTIYF. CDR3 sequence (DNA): TGTGCCAGCAGTTACGACACAGGGGGAAACACCATATATTTT.

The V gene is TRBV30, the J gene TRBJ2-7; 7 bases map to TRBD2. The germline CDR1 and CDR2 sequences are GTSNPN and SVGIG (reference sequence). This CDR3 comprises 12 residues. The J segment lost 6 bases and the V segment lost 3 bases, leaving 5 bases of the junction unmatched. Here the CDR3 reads CAWRAGWGEQYF. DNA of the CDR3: TGTGCCTGGAGAGCGGGATGGGGCGAGCAGTACTTC. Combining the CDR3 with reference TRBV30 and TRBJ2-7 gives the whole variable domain SQTIHQWPATLVQPVGSPLSLECTVEGTSNPNLYWYRQAAGRGLQLLFYSVGIGQISSEVPQNLSASRPQDRQFILSSKKLLLSDSGFYLCAWRAGWGEQYFGPGTRLTVT.

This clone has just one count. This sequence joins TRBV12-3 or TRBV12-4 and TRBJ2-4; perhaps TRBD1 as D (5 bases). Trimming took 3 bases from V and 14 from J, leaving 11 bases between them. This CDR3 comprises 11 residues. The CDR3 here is CASSLLGLKYF. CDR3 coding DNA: TGTGCCAGCAGTTTGTTGGGGCTTAAGTACTTC.

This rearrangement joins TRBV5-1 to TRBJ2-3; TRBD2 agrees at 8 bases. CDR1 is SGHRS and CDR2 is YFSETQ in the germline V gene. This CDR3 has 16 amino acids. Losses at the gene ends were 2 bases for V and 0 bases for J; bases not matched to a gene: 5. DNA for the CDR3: TGCGCCAGCAGCTTTAGCGGGACCACTAGCACAGATACGCAGTATTTT. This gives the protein CASSFSGTTSTDTQYF. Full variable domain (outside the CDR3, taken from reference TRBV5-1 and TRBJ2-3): KAGVTQTPRYLIKTRGQQVTLSCSPISGHRSVSWYQQTPGQGLQFLFEYFSETQRNKGNFPGRFSGRQFSNSRSEMNVSTLELGDSALYLCASSFSGTTSTDTQYFGPGTRLTVL.